These T cell receptor beta chains were read from a single sample in a study. Using its own MiXCR run on the RT-PCR reads, TCRdb lists one record per CDR3 protein. The sample yields fewer than 800,000 distinct CDR3 sequences, about 14% seen once. The sample taken for sequencing was memory CD4+ T cells from blood. The receptors derive from a female donor in good health, serving as a healthy control. CDR3s include the opening cysteine and the closing phenylalanine or tryptophan. D genes are given only for firm matches. Where a row states a size, it is once, few, many or the class of an expanded clone; other rows omit it.

>TRBJ1-2|NA|few|TRBV20-1
CSASRVPGYTF
TGCAGTGCTAGCAGGGTCCCCGGCTACACCTTC
>TRBJ1-5|TRBD1|few|TRBV12-3/TRBV12-4
CASSVDRGAAQHF
TGTGCCAGCAGTGTAGACAGGGGAGCGGCCCAGCATTTT
>TRBJ1-6|TRBD1|NA|TRBV28
CASSPGQGGNSPLHF
TGTGCCAGCAGCCCCGGACAGGGGGGTAATTCACCCCTCCACTTT
>TRBJ1-2|NA|few|TRBV6-1
CASQRVNYGYTF
TGTGCCAGTCAACGGGTCAACTATGGCTACACCTTC
>TRBJ2-7|TRBD1|few|TRBV3-1
CASSQSGTGGTYEQYF
TGTGCCAGCAGCCAATCCGGGACAGGGGGAACCTACGAGCAGTACTTC
>TRBJ1-1|NA|many|TRBV10-3
CAIGGHGQEAFF
TGTGCCATCGGCGGACATGGCCAGGAGGCTTTCTTT
>TRBJ2-7|NA|NA|TRBV2
CASSEMAKTYEQYF
TGTGCCAGCAGTGAGATGGCAAAGACCTACGAGCAGTACTTC
>TRBJ1-3|TRBD1|NA|TRBV14
CASSPRTGEGTIYF
TGTGCCAGCAGCCCTCGGACAGGGGAAGGGACCATATATTTT
>TRBJ2-1|NA|many|TRBV6-4
CASSQETNSNEQFF
TGTGCCAGCAGCCAGGAGACAAACTCCAATGAGCAGTTCTTC
>TRBJ2-1|NA|NA|TRBV20-1
CSARDVSLYEQFF
TGCAGTGCTAGAGATGTTAGTTTGTATGAGCAGTTCTTC
>TRBJ2-1|TRBD2|few|TRBV2
CASIPEREYSSEQFF
TGTGCCAGCATCCCTGAGCGGGAATATTCTAGTGAGCAGTTCTTC
>TRBJ2-2|NA|few|TRBV30
CAWTRQWPGELFF
TGTGCCTGGACACGGCAGTGGCCCGGGGAGCTGTTTTTT
>TRBJ2-1|TRBD2|few|TRBV7-9
CASSPLAVVLEQFF
TGTGCCAGCAGCCCACTAGCGGTGGTGCTTGAGCAGTTCTTC
>TRBJ2-7|TRBD2|few|TRBV5-5
CASAGLGTYEQYF
TGTGCCAGCGCGGGACTAGGGACCTACGAGCAGTACTTC
>TRBJ2-3|NA|NA|TRBV4-2
CASSQGLLAADTQYF
TGTGCCAGCAGCCAAGGACTCCTAGCAGCAGATACGCAGTATTTT
>TRBJ2-3|NA|once|TRBV21-1
CASSPLRGLAGCSGTQYF
TGTGCCAGCAGCCCACTAAGGGGATTAGCGGGATGTTCGGGTACGCAGTATTTT
>TRBJ2-2|NA|NA|TRBV5-1
CASSSYLTGELFF
TGCGCCAGCAGCTCCTACCTCACCGGGGAGCTGTTTTTT
>TRBJ2-5|TRBD2|many|TRBV20-1
CSARELAVQETQYF
TGCAGTGCTAGAGAACTAGCGGTCCAAGAGACCCAGTACTTC
>TRBJ1-3|NA|few|TRBV20-1
CSATKDGSGGNTIYF
TGCAGTGCTACAAAGGACGGGTCTGGAGGAAACACCATATATTTT
>TRBJ2-7|NA|NA|TRBV28
CASSLRAAGSTYEQYF
TGTGCCAGCAGTTTAAGGGCCGCAGGCTCTACCTACGAGCAGTACTTC
>TRBJ1-2|NA|few|TRBV6-1
CASSGGWDGYTF
TGTGCCAGCAGTGGGGGGTGGGATGGCTACACCTTC
>TRBJ2-3|TRBD2|few|TRBV6-5
CAAWASGADTQYF
TGTGCCGCCTGGGCTAGCGGGGCAGATACGCAGTATTTT
>TRBJ2-7|TRBD2|few|TRBV7-2
CASSFSGGSGEQYF
TGTGCCAGCAGCTTTAGCGGGGGTTCAGGAGAGCAGTACTTC
>TRBJ2-7|TRBD1|NA|TRBV10-3
CAISFSGQPYEQYF
TGTGCCATCAGTTTCTCGGGACAGCCCTACGAGCAGTACTTC
>TRBJ1-4|TRBD1|few|TRBV12-3/TRBV12-4
CASSQTGNREKLFF
TGTGCCAGCAGTCAGACAGGGAACCGGGAAAAACTGTTTTTT
>TRBJ1-2|NA|NA|TRBV12-3/TRBV12-4
CASSLRINYGYTF
TGTGCCAGCAGTTTAAGGATTAACTATGGCTACACCTTC
>TRBJ2-5|NA|many|TRBV7-2
CASSLGGTPGGETQYF
TGTGCCAGCAGCTTAGGAGGGACCCCCGGGGGAGAGACCCAGTACTTC
>TRBJ2-3|NA|NA|TRBV24-1
CATSEAQPPGTQYF
TGTGCCACCAGTGAGGCCCAGCCCCCGGGTACGCAGTATTTT
>TRBJ2-3|NA|NA|TRBV9
CASTLGEGAEIDTQYF
TGTGCCAGCACCCTAGGCGAGGGAGCGGAGATAGATACGCAGTATTTT
>TRBJ2-1|TRBD2|many|TRBV7-3
CASSLRVGRGTNNEQFF
TGTGCCAGCAGCTTACGGGTAGGGCGGGGGACCAACAATGAGCAGTTCTTC
>TRBJ1-5|TRBD1|many|TRBV20-1
CSARSYRGGQPQHF
TGCAGTGCTAGGTCTTACAGGGGAGGTCAGCCCCAGCATTTT
>TRBJ1-4|NA|NA|TRBV12-3/TRBV12-4
CASSGIAPGEKLFF
TGTGCCAGCAGTGGCATCGCCCCGGGTGAAAAACTGTTTTTT